Below are 19 T cell receptor beta chains sequenced from a single sample in a study of shared clonotypes between healthy human individuals. This table comes from immunoSEQ multiplex PCR, and its TCRdb copy is limited to in-frame clones, with some not included. The sample has under 1,100,000 clones; roughly 70% are singletons. Sequenced sample: memory CD4+ T cells sorted from blood. The subset here: CD45RA-negative fraction. These receptor sequences come from a young man in good health.

Concerning this clone: Other DNA sequences in the sample encode the same CDR3. The gene calls are TRBV2 and TRBJ1-5, with unresolved D. V lost 1 base, J lost 0 bases, and 4 bases lay in between. The CDR3 contains 14 residues. Germline CDR1 SNHLY, CDR2 FYNNEI. The CDR3, as DNA: TGTGCCAGCAGTGAAGGTTATAGCAATCAGCCCCAGCATTTT. This sequence encodes CASSEGYSNQPQHF.

This sequence joins TRBV19 and TRBJ2-7; D unclear. Germline assignment: CDR1 LNHDA and CDR2 SQIVND (reference sequence). V was cut by 5 bases and J by 0 bases, with 11 bases left in between. The CDR3 is 14 residues long. The CDR3 reads CASSPSSSSYEQYF. The CDR3 DNA sequence: TGTGCCAGTAGTCCTTCCTCAAGCTCCTACGAGCAGTACTTC.

The chain employs TRBV28 and TRBJ2-5; TRBD1 is a possible D gene (6 bases). Trimming removed 7 bases at V and 1 base at J, with 16 bases between. Germline V gene data show CDR1 as MDHEN and CDR2 as SYDVKM. There are 15 residues in the CDR3. The CDR3 sequence is CASTLSQQGQETQYF. In DNA form, the CDR3 reads TGTGCCAGCACCCTTAGCCAACAGGGCCAAGAGACCCAGTACTTC. The whole variable domain, remainder taken from reference TRBV28 and TRBJ2-5, is DVKVTQSSRYLVKRTGEKVFLECVQDMDHENMFWYRQDPGLGLRLIYFSYDVKMKEKGDIPEGYSVSREKKERFSLILESASTNQTSMYLCASTLSQQGQETQYFGPGTRLLVL.

Note on this clone: A read error may account for a junction end that differs from germline. This chain connects TRBV2 to TRBJ1-5, with TRBD1 identical over 7 bases. Germline CDR1 reads SNHLY; CDR2 reads FYNNEI. The CDR3 totals 13 residues. CDR3 DNA: TGTGCCAGTAGGAACAGGGGAAATCAGCCCCGGCATTTT. Translating gives CASRNRGNQPRHF.

The chain has TRBV6-5 and TRBJ2-7; no clear D gene. The V and J ends lost 6 bases and 4 bases respectively, with 13 bases between them. Germline CDR1 is MNHEY and CDR2 is SVGAGI. The CDR3 covers 13 residues. In nucleotides, the CDR3 is TGTGCCAGCAGGAGGACGTTTGGGTACGAGCAGTACTTC. Its translation: CASRRTFGYEQYF.

The chain couples TRBV27 to TRBJ2-2, with D uncertain. This CDR3 has 15 amino acids. The V gene's germline CDR1 is MNHEY and CDR2 SMNVEV (reference sequence). V was pared by 2 bases and J by 4 bases, with 11 bases between. CDR3 sequence reads: CASSLVRYSTGELFF. CDR3 nucleotide sequence: TGTGCCAGCAGTTTAGTCAGATACTCCACCGGGGAGCTGTTTTTT.

The rearrangement uses TRBV5-4 and TRBJ1-1; D might be TRBD1 (5 bases). From germline, CDR1 is SGHNT and CDR2 YYREEE (reference sequence). The CDR3 runs 16 residues. V was clipped by 2 bases and J by 0 bases, with 14 bases between them. CDR3 residues: CASSLGFGALNTEAFF. Written as DNA, the CDR3 is TGTGCCAGCAGCTTAGGTTTTGGGGCCTTGAACACTGAAGCTTTCTTT. Full variable domain (rest looked up from reference TRBV5-4 and TRBJ1-1): ETGVTQSPTHLIKTRGQQVTLRCSSQSGHNTVSWYQQALGQGPQFIFQYYREEENGRGNFPPRFSGLQFPNYSSELNVNALELDDSALYLCASSLGFGALNTEAFFGQGTRLTVV.

This chain connects TRBV5-4 to TRBJ2-1; 9 bases agree with TRBD1. The CDR3 covers 14 residues. The ends lost 2 bases at V and 7 bases at J; junction bases unmatched: 4. From germline, CDR1 is SGHNT and CDR2 YYREEE (reference sequence). The CDR3 DNA follows: TGTGCCAGCAGCTTAACAGGGGGCGGGAATGAGCAGTTCTTC. Residues: CASSLTGGGNEQFF.

The rearrangement uses TRBV5-1 and TRBJ2-7; D is undetermined. The germline CDR1 and CDR2 sequences are SGHRS and YFSETQ. CDR3 size: 18 residues. V shed 0 bases and J shed 5 bases, with 24 bases lying between them. CDR3: CASSLGKTDATSYDEQYF. In DNA form, the CDR3 reads TGCGCCAGCAGCTTGGGGAAGACTGATGCAACCAGTTATGACGAGCAGTACTTC. Drawing the rest from reference TRBV5-1 and TRBJ2-7, the complete variable domain is KAGVTQTPRYLIKTRGQQVTLSCSPISGHRSVSWYQQTPGQGLQFLFEYFSETQRNKGNFPGRFSGRQFSNSRSEMNVSTLELGDSALYLCASSLGKTDATSYDEQYFGPGTRLTVT.

The J gene is TRBJ1-2, the V gene TRBV5-5, with D maybe TRBD1 (5 bases). The CDR3 contains 15 residues. Germline CDR1 reads SGHKS; CDR2 reads YYEKEE (reference sequence). V was pared by 4 bases and J by 6 bases, with 19 bases between. In nucleotides, the CDR3 is TGTGCCAGCAGCACTTCCGGAGGGGAGGCGAATGGCTACACCTTC. This codes for CASSTSGGEANGYTF.

This clone has just a few counts. This sequence joins TRBV28 and TRBJ2-3; possibly TRBD1 for D (5 bases). The CDR3 runs to 13 residues. Germline-derived CDR1 and CDR2 are MDHEN and SYDVKM. Trimming cost V 7 bases and J 2 bases, with 10 bases left between them. CDR3 in amino acids: CASIRASTDTQYF. CDR3 nucleotides: TGTGCCAGCATCAGGGCCTCCACAGATACGCAGTATTTT.

Details on this clone: Other DNA sequences within the sample encode an identical CDR3. The rearrangement uses TRBV18 and TRBJ1-5; D call uncertain. Germline CDR1 and CDR2: KGHSH and LQKENI. The CDR3 extends over 13 amino acids. The germline V and J ends were trimmed by 2 bases and 1 base, with 3 bases remaining between them. CDR3 protein: CASSPSSNQPQHF. For the CDR3, the DNA is TGTGCCAGCTCACCAAGCAGCAATCAGCCCCAGCATTTT. Full variable domain (missing parts from reference TRBV18 and TRBJ1-5): NAGVMQNPRHLVRRRGQEARLRCSPMKGHSHVYWYRQLPEEGLKFMVYLQKENIIDESGMPKERFSAEFPKEGPSILRIQQVVRGDSAAYFCASSPSSNQPQHFGDGTRLSIL.

This chain uses TRBV6-5 with TRBJ2-5; D might be TRBD1 or TRBD2, each matching 5 bases. Gene TRBJ2-7 matches the end of the DNA better, so the J call may be wrong. Germline lookup yields CDR1 MNHEY and CDR2 SVGAGI. There are 15 residues in the CDR3. The CDR3 protein is CASSYDGQGPYEQYF. The CDR3 DNA reads TGTGCCAGCAGTTACGACGGGCAGGGACCCTACGAGCAGTACTTC.

This clone was observed a few times. J is TRBJ1-4 and V is TRBV19; TRBD1 agrees at 8 bases. CDR1 and CDR2 (germline): LNHDA, SQIVND (reference sequence). The CDR3 extends over 13 amino acids. V shed 4 bases, J shed 8 bases, and the junction held 3 bases outside the gene matches. CDR3 nucleotides: TGTGCCAGTAGTAGACAGGGGCGGGAAAAACTGTTTTTT. Residues: CASSRQGREKLFF.

The gene calls are TRBV28 and TRBJ2-7; TRBD1 agrees at 9 bases. Per germline, CDR1 MDHEN and CDR2 SYDVKM. Germline trimming cut 6 bases from V and 6 bases from J; bases unmatched to any gene: 15. This CDR3 spans 16 amino acids. This chain's CDR3 is CASSSLGGTGSSEQYF. The CDR3 DNA reads as TGTGCCAGCAGCTCCTTGGGAGGGACAGGGAGTTCCGAGCAGTACTTC.

This clone has a handful of counts. This chain connects TRBV11-2 to TRBJ1-4; D is possibly TRBD1 (5 bases). V was trimmed by 6 bases and J by 5 bases, leaving 10 bases between them. In germline, CDR1 is SGHAT, CDR2 FQNNGV. The CDR3 has 13 residues. The CDR3 loop reads CASRGQLNEKLFF. CDR3 DNA: TGTGCCAGCAGGGGGCAGTTAAATGAAAAACTGTTTTTT.

V and J are TRBV2 and TRBJ1-1; D gene unclear. Trimming pared 2 bases from V and 6 bases from J, leaving 13 bases between. Germline V CDR1 and CDR2: SNHLY, FYNNEI. The CDR3 consists of 14 residues. CDR3 loop: CASSENQALAEAFF. CDR3 in DNA: TGTGCCAGCAGTGAAAATCAGGCACTCGCTGAAGCTTTCTTT.

This chain uses TRBV7-2 with TRBJ2-1, with 7 bases matching TRBD2. The CDR3 loop spans 15 amino acids. CDR1 is SGHTA, CDR2 FQGNSA, per germline. Trimming at V came to 3 bases and at J to 9 bases, leaving 11 bases not matched to a gene. As DNA, the CDR3 is TGTGCCAGCAGCTTTCTCCCGGATCGCGGGAGTGAGCAGTTCTTC. Protein sequence: CASSFLPDRGSEQFF. The entire variable domain, with the rest obtained from reference TRBV7-2 and TRBJ2-1, is as follows: GAGVSQSPSNKVTEKGKDVELRCDPISGHTALYWYRQSLGQGLEFLIYFQGNSAPDKSGLPSDRFSAERTGGSVSTLTIQRTQQEDSAVYLCASSFLPDRGSEQFFGPGTRLTVL.

The rearrangement links TRBV5-5 to TRBJ2-2; 15 positions agree with TRBD2. J gave up 7 bases and V 3 bases, and 4 bases lay outside the gene matches. Germline V lookup: CDR1 SGHKS, CDR2 YYEKEE (reference sequence). CDR3 length: 16 residues. The CDR3 here is CASSSGTSGRIGELFF. CDR3 DNA sequence: TGTGCCAGCAGCTCTGGGACTAGCGGGAGGATCGGGGAGCTGTTTTTT.